The 15 T cell receptor beta chains below all came from one sample that was sequenced in a study of blood T cell repertoires in COVID-19. The table came from immunoSEQ multiplex PCR; TCRdb's copy has only in-frame clones and leaves some out. The table shows around 70,000 clones, with roughly 90% occurring only once. What was sequenced was peripheral blood. These receptors all come from a man aged 45 to 65 with COVID-19, enrolled during active disease.

This chain connects TRBV7-3 to TRBJ2-2; TRBD2 matches at 12 bases. The germline gives CDR1 SGHTA, CDR2 FQGTGA. The CDR3 is 15 residues long. V shed 6 bases, J shed 5 bases, and the junction held 4 bases outside the gene matches. The CDR3 sequence: CASSLAGGRTGELFF. CDR3 coding DNA: TGTGCCAGCAGTCTAGCGGGAGGGAGGACCGGGGAGCTGTTTTTT.

The V gene is TRBV19, the J gene TRBJ2-1; D gene unclear. Germline V gives CDR1 LNHDA, CDR2 SQIVND (reference sequence). The CDR3 spans 15 residues. The V gene lost 6 bases and the J gene lost 3 bases, with 15 bases spanning the gap. Here the CDR3 DNA reads TGTGCCAGTAGCCCTACGGGTGCCGTCTACAATGAGCAGTTCTTC. It codes for CASSPTGAVYNEQFF.

The chain employs TRBV9 and TRBJ2-1; 10 bases map to TRBD2. In germline, CDR1 is SGDLS, CDR2 YYNGEE. The V and J ends lost 5 bases and 5 bases, in that order; junction bases with no gene match: 10. There are 16 residues in the CDR3. CDR3 amino acids: CASSFGPSGRDNEQFF. The CDR3 DNA reads TGTGCCAGCAGTTTCGGTCCCAGCGGGAGGGACAATGAGCAGTTCTTC.

The chain uses TRBV13 and TRBJ1-1; unclear D gene. The germline V gene encodes CDR1 PRHDT and CDR2 FYEKMQ (reference sequence). Trimming took 2 bases from V and 1 from J, leaving 5 bases between them. The length of the CDR3 is 13 residues. The DNA of the CDR3 is TGTGCCAGCAGCTTACGGGGGAACACTGAAGCTTTCTTT. It is translated as CASSLRGNTEAFF.

The CDR3 loop is CASILAGAYNEQFF. CDR3 bases: TGTGCCAGCATTCTAGCGGGAGCTTACAATGAGCAGTTCTTC. V and J are TRBV28 and TRBJ2-1; 10 positions agree with TRBD2. The CDR3 has 14 residues. The V gene end was trimmed by 7 bases and the J gene end by 4 bases; junction bases not matched to a gene: 4. CDR1 MDHEN and CDR2 SYDVKM come from the germline V gene.

This clone came up once. The chain combines TRBV27 with TRBJ2-3, with 10 bases aligning to TRBD2. The germline CDR1 and CDR2 sequences are MNHEY and SMNVEV (reference sequence). The J segment lost 4 bases and the V segment lost 2 bases, leaving 0 bases of the junction unmatched. CDR3 length: 14 amino acids. The CDR3 DNA sequence: TGTGCCAGCAGTTTACTAGCGGGAGCAGATACGCAGTATTTT. This translates into CASSLLAGADTQYF.

V usage is TRBV2 and J usage is TRBJ2-7; D remains ambiguous. Trimming cost V 4 bases and J 2 bases, with 12 bases left between them. The germline V gene encodes CDR1 SNHLY and CDR2 FYNNEI. The CDR3 spans 14 residues. This chain's CDR3 is CASSAAAGPYEQYF. DNA for the CDR3: TGTGCCAGCAGTGCGGCAGCAGGCCCCTACGAGCAGTACTTC. The whole variable domain, filled in from reference TRBV2 and TRBJ2-7, reads EPEVTQTPSHQVTQMGQEVILRCVPISNHLYFYWYRQILGQKVEFLVSFYNNEISEKSEIFDDQFSVERPDGSNFTLKIRSTKLEDSAMYFCASSAAAGPYEQYFGPGTRLTVT.

The rearrangement links TRBV11-2 to TRBJ1-2, with 9 bases fitting TRBD1. Germline V gene sequence: CDR1 SGHAT, CDR2 FQNNGV. With 5 bases clipped from V and 6 bases from J, the junction kept 4 bases outside the gene matches. The CDR3 length is 13 residues. CDR3 DNA sequence: TGTGCCAGCAGCCTCACAGGGGGCGATGGCTACACCTTC. Its translation: CASSLTGGDGYTF.

The CDR3 DNA reads as TGTGCCAGCTCCCGGAGCAGGGGTAGCGAGCAGTACGTC. This translates into CASSRSRGSEQYV. The rearrangement joins TRBV18 to TRBJ2-7, with D possibly TRBD1 on 6 matching bases. CDR3 length equals 13 residues. V lost 6 bases, J lost 6 bases, and 15 bases lay in between. The germline V gene encodes CDR1 KGHSH and CDR2 LQKENI.

The CDR3 loop reads CASSEALRLAAYNEQFF. CDR3 nucleotides: TGTGCCAGCAGTGAAGCGCTTCGACTAGCGGCCTACAATGAGCAGTTCTTC. The chain uses TRBV2 and TRBJ2-1; 9 bases match TRBD2. V lost 0 bases to trimming and J lost 2 bases; unmatched junction nucleotides: 5. The CDR3 is 17 residues long. Looked up from germline, CDR1 is SNHLY and CDR2 is FYNNEI.

V gene TRBV5-1 combines with J gene TRBJ2-1; 7 bases are a match to TRBD2. The V gene end was trimmed by 3 bases and the J gene end by 0 bases; junction bases not matched to a gene: 6. The CDR3 is 16 amino acids. Germline V CDR1 and CDR2: SGHRS, YFSETQ. DNA of the CDR3: TGCGCCAGCAGCTCAGGGACTACTGACTCCTACAATGAGCAGTTCTTC. Its protein is CASSSGTTDSYNEQFF.

The chain uses TRBV5-4 and TRBJ1-2; D is unresolved. There are 13 residues in the CDR3. The V end was cut by 4 bases, the J end by 5 bases, with 12 bases between. Germline CDR1 is SGHNT and CDR2 is YYREEE (reference sequence). The CDR3 region is CASSLGDEYGYTF. The CDR3 nucleotides are TGTGCCAGCAGCCTGGGTGATGAGTATGGCTACACCTTC.

This rearrangement joins TRBV11-3 to TRBJ2-3; TRBD2 matches 12 bases. With 4 bases clipped from V and 5 bases from J, the junction kept 1 base outside the gene matches. Germline V CDR1 and CDR2: SGHNT, YENEEA. This CDR3 region has 14 residues. The CDR3 DNA follows: TGTGCCAGCAGCTCACTAGCGGGAGGAGATACGCAGTATTTT. This encodes CASSSLAGGDTQYF.

V and J are TRBV21-1 and TRBJ2-5; the table's D call, TRBD1, has no DNA check behind it. TRBV21-1 is reported as a pseudogene. The CDR3 covers 15 residues. The CDR3 is CASSKSGTGDETQYF. CDR3 in DNA: TGTGCCAGCAGCAAATCCGGGACAGGGGACGAGACCCAGTACTTC.

This chain joins TRBV19 and TRBJ2-5; TRBD2 matches 9 bases. V lost 6 bases to trimming and J lost 6 bases; unmatched junction nucleotides: 14. Per germline, CDR1 LNHDA and CDR2 SQIVND (reference sequence). The CDR3 length is 16 residues. For the CDR3, the DNA is TGTGCCAGTAGCAGACTAGCGGAGGGGGCAGTAAAGACCCAGTACTTC. Its protein is CASSRLAEGAVKTQYF.